The 9 T cell receptor beta chains below were found in one sample sequenced in a study of T cells in Graves' hyperthyroidism and ophthalmopathy. TCR beta CDR3 region amplification was performed from RNA transcripts. HTBI primers were the set used in a first-round RT-PCR of the TCR CDR3. TCRdb re-called the multiplex PCR reads with MiXCR, one entry per CDR3 protein. Of 600,000 to 750,000 distinct CDR3 sequences listed, roughly 17% were seen once; the top ten hold less than 20%. Sequenced sample: blood. All receptors come from a man aged 50-59 years with Graves' hyperthyroidism.

The genes are TRBV6-1 and TRBJ2-1; either TRBD1 or TRBD2 may fit D (5 bases each). The CDR3 sequence is 14 residues long. V was trimmed by 7 bases and J by 1 base, leaving 11 bases between them. CDR1 is MNHNS and CDR2 is SASEGT in the germline V gene. CDR3 in amino acids: CASIRDGSYNEQFF. CDR3 in DNA: TGTGCCAGCATCCGGGACGGATCCTACAATGAGCAGTTCTTC.

The V gene is TRBV28, the J gene TRBJ1-6; weak D call: TRBD1 (6 bases). Per germline, CDR1 MDHEN and CDR2 SYDVKM. This CDR3 has 15 amino acids. V gave up 5 bases and J gave up 4 bases, with 12 bases separating them. CDR3 nucleotides: TGTGCCAGCAGTCATGGGACACTTTATAATTCACCCCTCCACTTT. Its protein product is CASSHGTLYNSPLHF.

On this clonotype: This may come from a read error, since a much larger clone is one base off. V and J are TRBV28 and TRBJ2-1; 8 positions match TRBD2. The germline gives CDR1 MDHEN, CDR2 SYDVKM. CDR3 length equals 15 residues. The CDR3 here is CASRSFAGGYNEQCF. The CDR3 bases are TGTGCCAGCAGGTCTTTTGCGGGAGGATACAATGAGCAGTGCTTC.

This clonotype occurred many times. The chain is built from TRBV28 and TRBJ2-1; no definite D call. Trimming took off 3 bases at V and 0 bases at J, with 6 bases between the two ends. CDR3 size: 14 residues. From germline, CDR1 is MDHEN and CDR2 SYDVKM. The CDR3 nucleotides read TGTGCCAGCAGTTTCCCCAGCTCCTACAATGAGCAGTTCTTC. It translates to CASSFPSSYNEQFF.

This clonotype was counted between two and nine times. The chain carries TRBV6-1 and TRBJ2-2; no firm D call. Germline values: CDR1 MNHNS, CDR2 SASEGT. Between the trimmed V and J ends, which lost 1 base and 5 bases, there was a span of 5 bases. This CDR3 comprises 13 residues. The CDR3 nucleotides are TGTGCCAGCAGTGAAGGGTGGACCGGGGAGCTGTTTTTT. Translated, it gives CASSEGWTGELFF.

This clonotype was observed at least ten times. V is TRBV27 and J is TRBJ2-6; D unclear. This CDR3 spans 14 amino acids. CDR1 and CDR2 from the germline V gene are MNHEY and SMNVEV (reference sequence). V lost 5 bases to trimming and J lost 0 bases, with 5 bases between them. CDR3 sequence reads: CASSVYSGANVLTF. Here the CDR3 DNA reads TGTGCCAGCAGTGTATACTCTGGGGCCAACGTCCTGACTTTC.

This chain uses TRBV5-1 with TRBJ1-5; D gene unclear. The CDR3 covers 13 residues. Germline CDR1 is SGHRS and CDR2 is YFSETQ. Trimming cost V 0 bases and J 7 bases, with 8 bases left between them. In DNA, the CDR3 is TGCGCCAGCAGCTTGGCCTCGGGGCAGCCCCAGCATTTT. As protein: CASSLASGQPQHF.

This clonotype was seen many times. The chain is built from TRBV28 and TRBJ2-3; D is undetermined. V shed 6 bases and J shed 2 bases, with 6 bases lying between them. Germline lookup yields CDR1 MDHEN and CDR2 SYDVKM. The CDR3 spans 12 residues. CDR3 amino acids: CASRDYTDTQYF. In DNA, the CDR3 is TGTGCCAGCAGGGATTACACAGATACGCAGTATTTT.

This clonotype was counted only a few times. The rearrangement joins TRBV6-5 to TRBJ2-5; D may be TRBD2 (5 bases). Germline lookup yields CDR1 MNHEY and CDR2 SVGAGI. This CDR3 has 14 amino acids. With 4 bases removed from V and 4 bases from J, the gap between germline ends came to 13 bases. This CDR3 is CASSSQEAGETQYF. CDR3 bases: TGTGCCAGCAGTTCTCAAGAGGCGGGAGAGACCCAGTACTTC.